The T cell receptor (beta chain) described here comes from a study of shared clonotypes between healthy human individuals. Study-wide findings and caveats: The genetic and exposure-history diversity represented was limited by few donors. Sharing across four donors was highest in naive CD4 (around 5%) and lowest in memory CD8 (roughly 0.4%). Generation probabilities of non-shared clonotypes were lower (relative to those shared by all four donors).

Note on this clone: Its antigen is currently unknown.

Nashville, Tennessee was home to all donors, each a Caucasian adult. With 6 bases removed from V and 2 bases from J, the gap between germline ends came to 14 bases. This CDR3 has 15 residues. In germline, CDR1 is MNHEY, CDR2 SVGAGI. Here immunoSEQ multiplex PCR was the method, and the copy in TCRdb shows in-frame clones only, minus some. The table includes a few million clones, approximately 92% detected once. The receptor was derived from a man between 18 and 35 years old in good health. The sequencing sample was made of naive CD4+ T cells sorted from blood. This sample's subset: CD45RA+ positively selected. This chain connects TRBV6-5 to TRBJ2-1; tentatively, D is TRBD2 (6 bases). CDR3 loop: CASSRGAGPYNEQFF. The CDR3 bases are TGTGCCAGCAGCCGTGGGGCGGGGCCCTACAATGAGCAGTTCTTC.